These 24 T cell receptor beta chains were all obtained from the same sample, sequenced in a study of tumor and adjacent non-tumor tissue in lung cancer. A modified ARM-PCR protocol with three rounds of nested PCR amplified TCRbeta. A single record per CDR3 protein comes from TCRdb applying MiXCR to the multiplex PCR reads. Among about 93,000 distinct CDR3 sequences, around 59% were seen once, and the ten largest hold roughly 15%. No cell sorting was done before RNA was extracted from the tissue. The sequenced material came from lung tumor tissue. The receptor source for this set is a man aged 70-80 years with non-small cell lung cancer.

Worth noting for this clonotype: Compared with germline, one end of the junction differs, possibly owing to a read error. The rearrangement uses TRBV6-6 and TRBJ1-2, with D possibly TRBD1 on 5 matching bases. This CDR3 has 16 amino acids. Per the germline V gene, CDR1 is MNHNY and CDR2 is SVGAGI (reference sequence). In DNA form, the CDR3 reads TGCGCCAGCAGTCACTCGAGACAGAAGAGGGACTATGGCTACACCTTC. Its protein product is CASSHSRQKRDYGYTF.

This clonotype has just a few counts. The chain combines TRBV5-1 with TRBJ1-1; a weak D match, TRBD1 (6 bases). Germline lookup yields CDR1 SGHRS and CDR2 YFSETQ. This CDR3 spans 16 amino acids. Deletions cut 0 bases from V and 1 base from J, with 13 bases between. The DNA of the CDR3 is TGCGCCAGCAGCTTGGTGGGGCCGGGGGCGAACACTGAAGCTTTCTTT. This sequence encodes CASSLVGPGANTEAFF.

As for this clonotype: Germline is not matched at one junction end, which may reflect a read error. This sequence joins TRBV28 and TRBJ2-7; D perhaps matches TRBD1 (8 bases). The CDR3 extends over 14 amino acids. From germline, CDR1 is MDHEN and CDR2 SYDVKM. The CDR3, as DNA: TGTGCCAGCAGCTCCCTCCAGGGGGCGGGGGAGCAGTGCTTC. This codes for CASSSLQGAGEQCF.

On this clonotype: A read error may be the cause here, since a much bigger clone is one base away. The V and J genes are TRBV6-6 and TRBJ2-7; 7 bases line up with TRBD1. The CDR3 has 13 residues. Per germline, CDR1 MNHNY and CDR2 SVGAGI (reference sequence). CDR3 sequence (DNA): TGTGCCAGCAGTCGAGGACAGGTTTACGAGCGGTACTTC. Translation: CASSRGQVYERYF.

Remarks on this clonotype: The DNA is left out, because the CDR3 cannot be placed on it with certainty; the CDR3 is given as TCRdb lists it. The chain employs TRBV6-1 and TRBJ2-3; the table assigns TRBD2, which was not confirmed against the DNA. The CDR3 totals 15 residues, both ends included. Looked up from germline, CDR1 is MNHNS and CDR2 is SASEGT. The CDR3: CASNVAGGSTDRQFF.

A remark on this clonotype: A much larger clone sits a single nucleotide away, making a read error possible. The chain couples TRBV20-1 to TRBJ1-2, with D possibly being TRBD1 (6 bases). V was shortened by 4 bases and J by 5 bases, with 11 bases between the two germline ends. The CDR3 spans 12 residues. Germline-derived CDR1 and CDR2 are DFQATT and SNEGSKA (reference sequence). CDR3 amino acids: CSAINREYGYTF. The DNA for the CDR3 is TGCAGTGCTATCAACAGGGAGTATGGCTACACCTTC.

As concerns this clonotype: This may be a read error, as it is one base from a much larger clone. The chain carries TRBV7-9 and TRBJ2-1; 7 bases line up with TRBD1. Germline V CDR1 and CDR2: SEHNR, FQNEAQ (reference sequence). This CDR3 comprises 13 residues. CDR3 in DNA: TGTGCCAGCAGCATACAGGGGCCCAATGGGCAGTTCTTC. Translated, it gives CASSIQGPNGQFF.

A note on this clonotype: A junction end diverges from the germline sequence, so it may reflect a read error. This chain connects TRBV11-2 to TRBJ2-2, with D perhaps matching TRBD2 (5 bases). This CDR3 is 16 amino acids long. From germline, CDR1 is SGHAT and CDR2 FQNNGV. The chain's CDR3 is CTSGPNLIPNTGELFF. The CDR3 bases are TGTACCAGCGGCCCAAACCTAATCCCGAACACCGGGGAGCTGTTTTTT.

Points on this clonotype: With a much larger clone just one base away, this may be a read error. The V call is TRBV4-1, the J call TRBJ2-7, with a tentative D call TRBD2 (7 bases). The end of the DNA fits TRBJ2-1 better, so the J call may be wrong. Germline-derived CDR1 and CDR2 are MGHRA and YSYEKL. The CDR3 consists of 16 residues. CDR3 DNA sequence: TGCGCCAGCAGCCAAGACTCGGCGGGGGCGTGGGACGAGCAGTTCTTC. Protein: CASSQDSAGAWDEQFF.

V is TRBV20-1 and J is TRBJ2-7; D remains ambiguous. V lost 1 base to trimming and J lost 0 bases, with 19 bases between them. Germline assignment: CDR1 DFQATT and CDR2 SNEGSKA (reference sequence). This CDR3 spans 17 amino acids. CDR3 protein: CSARVVHLKALSYEQYF. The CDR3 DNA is TGCAGTGCTAGAGTGGTACACCTAAAAGCGCTCTCCTACGAGCAGTACTTC.

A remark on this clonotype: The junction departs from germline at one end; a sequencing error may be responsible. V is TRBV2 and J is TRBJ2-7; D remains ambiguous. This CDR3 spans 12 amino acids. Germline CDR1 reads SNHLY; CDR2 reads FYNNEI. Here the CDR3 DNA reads TGTACCAGCAGTTCTGACTTCTACGAGCAGTACTTC. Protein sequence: CTSSSDFYEQYF.

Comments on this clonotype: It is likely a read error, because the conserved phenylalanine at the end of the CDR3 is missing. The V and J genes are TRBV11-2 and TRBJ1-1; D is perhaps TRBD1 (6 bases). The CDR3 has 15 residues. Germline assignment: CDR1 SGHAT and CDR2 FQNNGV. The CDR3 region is CACSLEGGTNTEAFL. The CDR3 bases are TGTGCCTGCAGCTTAGAAGGGGGAACGAACACTGAAGCTTTCCTT.

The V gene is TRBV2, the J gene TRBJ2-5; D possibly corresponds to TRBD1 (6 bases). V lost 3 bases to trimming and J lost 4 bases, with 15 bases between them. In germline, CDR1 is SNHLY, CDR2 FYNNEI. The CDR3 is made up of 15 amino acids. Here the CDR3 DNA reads TGTGCCAGCAGTGAGAATGGGGTAGGGGGAGAGACCCAGTACTTC. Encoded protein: CASSENGVGGETQYF. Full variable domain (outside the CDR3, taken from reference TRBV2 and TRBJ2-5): EPEVTQTPSHQVTQMGQEVILRCVPISNHLYFYWYRQILGQKVEFLVSFYNNEISEKSEIFDDQFSVERPDGSNFTLKIRSTKLEDSAMYFCASSENGVGGETQYFGPGTRLLVL.

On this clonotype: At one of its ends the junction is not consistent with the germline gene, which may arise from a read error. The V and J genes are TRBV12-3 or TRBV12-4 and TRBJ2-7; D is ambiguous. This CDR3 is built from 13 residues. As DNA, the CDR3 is TGTGCCAGCAGCCACATATCCTCCTACAAGCAGTATTTC. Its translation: CASSHISSYKQYF.

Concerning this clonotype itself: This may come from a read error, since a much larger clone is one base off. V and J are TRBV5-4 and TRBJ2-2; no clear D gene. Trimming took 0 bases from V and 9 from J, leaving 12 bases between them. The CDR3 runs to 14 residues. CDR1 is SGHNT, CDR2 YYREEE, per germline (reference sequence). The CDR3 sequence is CASSLDSLAWELFF. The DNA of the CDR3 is TGTGCCAGCAGCTTGGACAGTTTAGCCTGGGAGCTGTTTTTT. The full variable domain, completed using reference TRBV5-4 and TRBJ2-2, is ETGVTQSPTHLIKTRGQQVTLRCSSQSGHNTVSWYQQALGQGPQFIFQYYREEENGRGNFPPRFSGLQFPNYSSELNVNALELDDSALYLCASSLDSLAWELFFGEGSRLTVL.

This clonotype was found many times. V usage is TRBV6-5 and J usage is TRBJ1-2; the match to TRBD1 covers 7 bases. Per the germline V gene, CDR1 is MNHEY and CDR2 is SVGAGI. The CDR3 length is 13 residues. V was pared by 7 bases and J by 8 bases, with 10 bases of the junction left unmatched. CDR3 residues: CASTSRDSFGYTF. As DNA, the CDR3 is TGTGCCAGCACCTCCCGGGACAGCTTCGGCTACACCTTC.

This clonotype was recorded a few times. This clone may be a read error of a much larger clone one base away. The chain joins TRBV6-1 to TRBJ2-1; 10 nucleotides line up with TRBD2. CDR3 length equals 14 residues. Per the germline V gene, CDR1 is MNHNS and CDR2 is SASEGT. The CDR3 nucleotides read TGTGCCAGCAGGAGGCTAGCGGGAGTGAATGGGCAGTTCTTC. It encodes CASRRLAGVNGQFF.

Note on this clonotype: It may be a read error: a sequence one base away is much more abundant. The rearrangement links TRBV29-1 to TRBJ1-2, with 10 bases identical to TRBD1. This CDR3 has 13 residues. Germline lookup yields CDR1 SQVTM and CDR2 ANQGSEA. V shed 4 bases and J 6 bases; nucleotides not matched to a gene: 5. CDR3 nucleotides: TGCAGCGTTGGACAGGGGGCGGACCATGGCTACACCTTC. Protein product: CSVGQGADHGYTF. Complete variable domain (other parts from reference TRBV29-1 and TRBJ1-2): SAVISQKPSRDICQRGTSLTIQCQVDSQVTMMFWYRQQPGQSLTLIATANQGSEATYESGFVIDKFPISRPNLTFSTLTVSNMSPEDSSIYLCSVGQGADHGYTFGSGTRLTVV.

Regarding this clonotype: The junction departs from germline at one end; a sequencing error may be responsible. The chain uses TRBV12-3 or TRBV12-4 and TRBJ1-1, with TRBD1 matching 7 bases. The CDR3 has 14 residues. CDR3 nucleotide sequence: TGTGACAGCAGTGTTCGAGGGGGCCGCACTGAAGCTTTCTTT. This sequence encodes CDSSVRGGRTEAFF.

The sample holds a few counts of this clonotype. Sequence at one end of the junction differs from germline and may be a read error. Written as DNA, the CDR3 is TGTGTCAGCAGCCTTCGGGACAGTGGCTCCTACGAGCAGTACTTC. Its protein is CVSSLRDSGSYEQYF. V gene TRBV12-3 or TRBV12-4 combines with J gene TRBJ2-7, with TRBD1 identical over 7 bases. The CDR3 covers 15 residues.

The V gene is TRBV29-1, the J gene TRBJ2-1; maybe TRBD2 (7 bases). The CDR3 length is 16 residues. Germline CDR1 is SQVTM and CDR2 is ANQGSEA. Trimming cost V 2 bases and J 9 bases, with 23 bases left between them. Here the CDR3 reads CSVERSGRGAVGEQFF. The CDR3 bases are TGCAGCGTTGAAAGGTCCGGACGGGGGGCAGTTGGTGAGCAGTTCTTC.

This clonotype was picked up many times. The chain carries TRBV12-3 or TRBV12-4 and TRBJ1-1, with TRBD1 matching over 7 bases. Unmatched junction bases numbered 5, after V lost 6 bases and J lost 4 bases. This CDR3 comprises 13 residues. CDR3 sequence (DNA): TGTGCCAGCAGCAGGGGGACAGTCACTGAAGCTTTCTTT. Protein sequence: CASSRGTVTEAFF.

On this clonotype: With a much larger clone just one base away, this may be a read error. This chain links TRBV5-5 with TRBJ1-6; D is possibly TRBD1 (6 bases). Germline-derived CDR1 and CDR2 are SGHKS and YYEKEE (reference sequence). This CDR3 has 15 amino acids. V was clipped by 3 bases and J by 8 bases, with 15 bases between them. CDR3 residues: CASSSLGRGDSPLHF. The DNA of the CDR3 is TGTGCCAGCAGCTCCCTTGGAAGGGGGGATTCACCCCTCCACTTT.

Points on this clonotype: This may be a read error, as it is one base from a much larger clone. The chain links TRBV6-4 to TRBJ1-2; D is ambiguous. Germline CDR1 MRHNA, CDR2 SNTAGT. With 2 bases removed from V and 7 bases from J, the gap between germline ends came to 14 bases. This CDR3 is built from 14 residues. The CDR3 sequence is CASSDRGCMGGYTF. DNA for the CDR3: TGTGCCAGCAGTGACCGGGGATGTATGGGTGGCTACACCTTC.